This T cell receptor (beta chain) was sequenced for a study of blood T cell repertoires in COVID-19. Turning to the study itself: Italy, Spain and the United States were the sources of the convalescent and acute COVID-19 samples. From T cells, B-cell-depleted T cells, or PBMCs came the material, which was cDNA or gDNA.

Per the original data handling: Reference gene primer amplification in the assay estimated nucleated cell counts. Repertoires were generated with immunoSEQ multiplex PCR, while TCRdb's copy carries only in-frame clones and drops some. V and J calls plus clone size are reproduced from that table; the DNA served to infer D and trimming. Of about 140,000 clones listed, 86% are singletons. The CDR3 has 15 amino acids. V shed 2 bases, J shed 2 bases, and the junction held 5 bases outside the gene matches. CDR1 and CDR2 from the germline V gene are MNHEY and SVGAGI. Sequencing was done on a sample of peripheral blood. The chain combines TRBV6-5 with TRBJ1-1; 7 nucleotides line up with TRBD1. The TCR sequence derives from a woman in her sixties with acute or convalescent COVID-19. The CDR3 sequence is CASSYRRQGNTEAFF. The CDR3 DNA follows: TGTGCCAGCAGTTACAGAAGACAGGGAAACACTGAAGCTTTCTTT.